Listed below are T cell receptor beta chains from one sample, sequenced in a study of shared clonotypes between healthy human individuals. This table comes from immunoSEQ multiplex PCR, and its TCRdb copy is limited to in-frame clones, with some not included. The data hold about 2 million clones, with about 95% observed a single time. Material for sequencing was naive CD8+ T cells sorted from blood. The receptors were gathered from a man aged 18 to 30 in good health. The CDR3 runs from the conserved cysteine through the conserved F or W. The D gene is left open where the match is weak. Part of the rows lack a size; the others show once, few, many or a class for expanded clones.

>.|TRBJ2-2|TRBV15|.
TGTGCCACCAGCAGAGATCCAACAGGGCCCAGCAACACCGGGGAGCTGTTTTTT
CATSRDPTGPSNTGELFF
>TRBD1|TRBJ2-7|TRBV2|once
TGTGCCAGCAGTGAAGTAGACAGGGCCTACTACGAGCAGTACTTC
CASSEVDRAYYEQYF
>.|TRBJ2-3|TRBV9|.
TGTGCCAGCAGCGTAGCGGGGGGCGGGATGGATACGCAGTATTTT
CASSVAGGGMDTQYF
>.|TRBJ1-1|TRBV5-6|.
TGTGCCAGCAGCTTGGAAGGGAACACTGAAGCTTTCTTT
CASSLEGNTEAFF
>.|TRBJ1-2|TRBV6-5|.
TGTGCCAGCAGTTACAGTGCTGAAGGGTATGGCTACACCTTC
CASSYSAEGYGYTF
>.|TRBJ2-7|TRBV19|.
TGTGCCAGTAGTATCCCCACAGGGCTCGAGGGGAGCGAGCAGTACTTC
CASSIPTGLEGSEQYF
>.|TRBJ2-1|TRBV7-2|.
TGTGCCAGCAGCCCCTCAGGCGCATACCCCTCCTACAATGAGCAGTTCTTC
CASSPSGAYPSYNEQFF
>.|TRBJ2-7|TRBV11-2|.
TGTGCCAGCAGCCAAGGACCTACCTACGAGCAGTACTTC
CASSQGPTYEQYF
>TRBD1|TRBJ2-7|TRBV7-6|.
TGTGCCAGCAGCCAGGGACAGGGGCTTGCGGGGACCTACGAGCAGTACTTC
CASSQGQGLAGTYEQYF
>.|TRBJ2-2|TRBV6-6|.
TGTGCCATCTCCTTAACTACACCGAACACCGGGGAGCTGTTTTTT
CAISLTTPNTGELFF
>TRBD1|TRBJ1-1|TRBV4-1|.
TGCGCCAGCAGCCCTCACCGGCAGAACAGGGGCGGGACTGAAGCTTTCTTT
CASSPHRQNRGGTEAFF
>.|TRBJ1-5|TRBV25-1|.
TGTGCCAGCAGTGGCCGGGACATCGCGAGTAGCCAGCATTTT
CASSGRDIASSQHF
>TRBD1|TRBJ1-4|TRBV27|once
TGTGCCAGCAGTTCTCCAGGGGGTGAAAAACTGTTTTTT
CASSSPGGEKLFF
>TRBD1|TRBJ1-4|TRBV5-6|.
TGTGCCAGCAGCGGATCCGGGACAGGGGGCTTAAACGAAAAACTGTTTTTT
CASSGSGTGGLNEKLFF
>TRBD1|TRBJ1-1|TRBV2|.
TGTGCCAGCAGGGGACAGGGGGCGGTTGAAGCTTTCTTT
CASRGQGAVEAFF
>.|TRBJ2-2|TRBV7-2|.
TGTGCCAGCAGCTTCGGGACCGGGGAGCTGTTTTTT
CASSFGTGELFF
>.|TRBJ2-1|TRBV19|.
TGTGCCAGTAGTAAGGGGGTTGGCGATGAGCAGTTCTTC
CASSKGVGDEQFF
>.|TRBJ2-7|TRBV11-2|once
TGTGCCAGCAGCTTAGTAAGGTTCTACGAGCAGTACTTC
CASSLVRFYEQYF
>.|TRBJ2-1|TRBV7-2|.
TGTGCCAGCAGCTTGCGGTACAATGAGCAGTTCTTC
CASSLRYNEQFF
>TRBD1|TRBJ2-3|TRBV7-3|.
TGTGCCAGCAGCCCCGGGACAGGACCCACAGATACGCAGTATTTT
CASSPGTGPTDTQYF
>.|TRBJ1-5|TRBV7-2|.
TGTGCCAGCAGCCCCCTTGGTGGTTTTGGCAATCAGCCCCAGCATTTT
CASSPLGGFGNQPQHF
>.|TRBJ2-7|TRBV27|.
TGTGCCAGCAGTCCTTCTATGGACACCTACGAGCAGTACTTC
CASSPSMDTYEQYF
>.|TRBJ2-7|TRBV27|.
TGTGCCAGCAGCACAACAGGTCTTAGCTCCTACGAGCAGTACTTC
CASSTTGLSSYEQYF
>.|TRBJ1-2|TRBV2|.
TGTGCCAGCAGCGCCCCGCCCGGTGGCTACACCTTC
CASSAPPGGYTF
>TRBD2|TRBJ2-3|TRBV7-2|.
TGTGCCAGCAGCTTTATTCGCGGGAGTCTCACAGATACGCAGTATTTT
CASSFIRGSLTDTQYF
>.|TRBJ1-1|TRBV5-1|.
TGCGCCAGCAGCTTGGGCCAGGACCCTGAAGCTTTCTTT
CASSLGQDPEAFF
>TRBD1|TRBJ2-5|TRBV5-1|.
TGCGCCAGCAGCTTCGAAGGGGGCTGGGGAGAGACCCAGTACTTC
CASSFEGGWGETQYF
>TRBD2|TRBJ2-7|TRBV11-3|.
TGTGCCAGCAGCCCGGGGGGAGACTATTTCCCCAGCGAGCAGTACTTC
CASSPGGDYFPSEQYF
>.|TRBJ2-7|TRBV19|.
TGTGCCAGTAGTCCCGGGGGACAGTACGAGCAGTACTTC
CASSPGGQYEQYF
>.|TRBJ2-5|TRBV7-9|.
TGTGCCAGCAGCTTAAAAGTCTCGACTACAGGTCAAGAGACCCAGTACTTC
CASSLKVSTTGQETQYF
>.|TRBJ1-1|TRBV27|.
TGTGCCAGCAGCCTCGGTCCTGAAGCTTTCTTT
CASSLGPEAFF
>TRBD1|TRBJ2-3|TRBV25-1|.
TGTGCCAGCAGTGAATGGACGACAGGGCCCACAGATACGCAGTATTTT
CASSEWTTGPTDTQYF
>.|TRBJ2-7|TRBV27|.
TGTGCCAGCAGTTTGGGAACACCCTACGAGCAGTACTTC
CASSLGTPYEQYF
>.|TRBJ2-3|TRBV13|.
TGTGCCAGCAGCTTGAGGGTTGGAGAGGATACGCAGTATTTT
CASSLRVGEDTQYF
>TRBD2|TRBJ2-1|TRBV28|.
TGTGCCAGCAGTTCCGGCCCATCTAGCGGGGGACCCTCCTACAATGAGCAGTTCTTC
CASSSGPSSGGPSYNEQFF
>.|TRBJ1-6|TRBV27|.
TGTGCCAGCAGTTCCCGTGTAGGGACACAATATAATTCACCCCTCCACTTT
CASSSRVGTQYNSPLHF
>.|TRBJ2-6|TRBV12-2|once
TGTGCAAGTCGCACAGATAGGACCACACAAAGTCGGGCCAACGTCCTGACTTTC
CASRTDRTTQSRANVLTF
>TRBD2|TRBJ2-7|TRBV29-1|.
TGCAGTCTTAGACTAGCGGGAAGAGGGTCGGGCGAGCAGTACTTC
CSLRLAGRGSGEQYF
>TRBD1|TRBJ2-7|TRBV7-9|.
TGTGCCAGCAGCTTAGGCGCGGGACAGGGTTACGAGCAGTACTTC
CASSLGAGQGYEQYF
>.|TRBJ2-2|TRBV2|.
TGTGCCAGCGGGCGGGTTAACACCGGGGAGCTGTTTTTT
CASGRVNTGELFF
>.|TRBJ1-5|TRBV4-1|once
TGCGCCAGCACCCCCGAAGGGCAGAGTCAGCCCCAGCATTTT
CASTPEGQSQPQHF
>.|TRBJ2-7|TRBV5-6|.
TGTGCCAGCAGACATTTAAGCGAGCAGTACTTC
CASRHLSEQYF
>TRBD1|TRBJ1-1|TRBV10-3|.
TGTGCCATTTCTTATATGAAACAGGGGGCGTTTGGAACTGAAGCTTTCTTT
CAISYMKQGAFGTEAFF
>.|TRBJ1-1|TRBV13|.
TGTGCCAGCAGCTGGGGGCCCCCCGCGAGCACTGAAGCTTTCTTT
CASSWGPPASTEAFF
>.|TRBJ2-3|TRBV6-1|.
TGTGCCAGCAGTGAAGCGGGGGCCCGCACAGATACGCAGTATTTT
CASSEAGARTDTQYF
>.|TRBJ1-1|TRBV5-1|.
TGCGCCAGCAGCTTCGGGGGCGGATGGACTGAAGCTTTCTTT
CASSFGGGWTEAFF
>TRBD1|TRBJ1-2|TRBV5-4|.
TGTGCCAGCCCCGGCCAGGGGGGCGGCTACACCTTC
CASPGQGGGYTF